The 9 T cell receptor beta chains reported below all come from one sample, sequenced in a study of blood T cell repertoires in COVID-19. Using immunoSEQ multiplex PCR, the repertoire was profiled, and TCRdb retains in-frame clones only, with some absent. This table holds about 150,000 clones, approximately 80% found once. The sample comprised peripheral blood. The receptors derive from a woman in her forties with active or convalescent COVID-19.

The rearrangement uses TRBV19 and TRBJ1-6, with D perhaps matching TRBD1 (5 bases). Germline values: CDR1 LNHDA, CDR2 SQIVND (reference sequence). Trimming removed 3 bases from V and 7 bases from J, with 7 bases in between. The CDR3 consists of 13 residues. CDR3 loop: CASSIRGNSPLHF. The DNA for the CDR3 is TGTGCCAGTAGTATTCGGGGGAATTCACCCCTCCACTTT. Filled out from reference TRBV19 and TRBJ1-6, the complete variable domain reads DGGITQSPKYLFRKEGQNVTLSCEQNLNHDAMYWYRQDPGQGLRLIYYSQIVNDFQKGDIAEGYSVSREKKESFPLTVTSAQKNPTAFYLCASSIRGNSPLHFGNGTRLTVT.

J is TRBJ1-6 and V is TRBV10-3, with D uncertain. Germline CDR1 ENHRY, CDR2 SYGVKD. This CDR3 spans 16 amino acids. V was pared by 6 bases and J by 4 bases, with 16 bases between. The CDR3 loop reads CAIRGRDGDYNSPLHF. CDR3 coding DNA: TGTGCCATCAGAGGTCGAGACGGGGATTATAATTCACCCCTCCACTTT.

The chain carries TRBV10-3 and TRBJ2-3; D is unclear. The CDR3 totals 15 residues. The germline V gene has CDR1 ENHRY and CDR2 SYGVKD. Trimming shortened V by 0 bases and J by 6 bases, and 13 bases separated the two germline ends. Written as DNA, the CDR3 is TGTGCCATCAGTGAGTCGAGGCCCCCCGGGGATACGCAGTATTTT. Encoded protein: CAISESRPPGDTQYF.

The gene calls are TRBV3-1 (or the pseudogene TRBV3-2) and TRBJ2-2, with 9 bases lining up with TRBD1. Germline loops: CDR1 LGHDT, CDR2 YNNKEL (reference sequence). Trimming at V came to 3 bases and at J to 7 bases, leaving 3 bases not matched to a gene. The CDR3 has 14 residues. CDR3 nucleotide sequence: TGTGCCAGCAGCCAGGGACAGGGAATCGGGGAGCTGTTTTTT. Translating gives CASSQGQGIGELFF.

The chain has TRBV10-1 and TRBJ1-4, with 7 bases lining up with TRBD1. From germline, CDR1 is WNHNN and CDR2 SYGVQD (reference sequence). This CDR3 has 14 residues. The V gene end was trimmed by 3 bases and the J gene end by 6 bases; junction bases not matched to a gene: 4. The DNA for the CDR3 is TGCGCCAGCAGTGACCAGGGGGAGGATGAAAAACTGTTTTTT. This codes for CASSDQGEDEKLFF.

This clone was detected only once. The chain employs TRBV27 and TRBJ1-1; 7 bases are a match to TRBD1. The CDR3 extends over 14 amino acids. Trimming cost V 6 bases and J 4 bases; bases outside gene matches: 8. The germline V gene has CDR1 MNHEY and CDR2 SMNVEV (reference sequence). The CDR3 loop is CASSSPQGGTEAFF. CDR3 in DNA: TGTGCCAGCAGCTCTCCCCAGGGGGGCACTGAAGCTTTCTTT.

The genes are TRBV2 and TRBJ1-3; D is undetermined. The V end was cut by 3 bases, the J end by 3 bases, with 6 bases between. The CDR3 is 13 residues long. The germline V gene has CDR1 SNHLY and CDR2 FYNNEI. CDR3 sequence reads: CASSEVGGNTIYF. The CDR3 DNA reads TGTGCCAGCAGTGAGGTCGGTGGAAACACCATATATTTT.

The genes are TRBV30 and TRBJ1-4; weak D call: TRBD1 (5 bases). The CDR3 loop spans 11 amino acids. Trimming shortened V by 5 bases and J by 7 bases, and 8 bases separated the two germline ends. Germline CDR1 GTSNPN, CDR2 SVGIG (reference sequence). The CDR3 spells CAWGHSEKLFF. For the CDR3, the DNA is TGTGCCTGGGGACACTCTGAAAAACTGTTTTTT.

The chain employs TRBV4-3 and TRBJ1-4; D is possibly TRBD1 (5 bases). V was trimmed by 0 bases and J by 7 bases, leaving 12 bases between them. The germline V gene has CDR1 LGHNA and CDR2 YSLEER. The CDR3 is 15 amino acids. CDR3 DNA: TGCGCCAGCAGCCAAGAACGGGGGGGAAGTGAAAAACTGTTTTTT. Its translation is CASSQERGGSEKLFF.